Reported below is one TCR beta chain. Patients with Susac syndrome met diagnostic criteria that were recently defined for definite or probable disease. It was with random hexamers that roughly 0.45 to 1 ug RNA was reverse transcribed. immunoSEQ multiplex PCR amplified TCR beta CDR3 across 54 Vbeta, 13 Jbeta. TCRdb re-analysed the immunoSEQ multiplex PCR reads in MiXCR, keeping a single row per CDR3 protein. The table has about 94,000 distinct CDR3 sequences, roughly 94% seen once. This specimen comes from a study of CD8 T cells in Susac syndrome. Germline V gene sequence: CDR1 MNHEY, CDR2 SMNVEV (reference sequence). The CDR3 sequence is 15 residues long. V was trimmed by 8 bases and J by 2 bases, leaving 16 bases between them.

V gene TRBV27 combines with J gene TRBJ1-3, with TRBD1 as a possible D gene (5 bases). This clonotype was obtained from a human donor with Susac syndrome. Source material: CD4+ T cells from PBMCs. The CDR3 loop is CASGPAGSAGNTIYF. CDR3 coding DNA: TGTGCCAGCGGACCGGCAGGGTCGGCTGGAAACACCATATATTTT.